The rows below give T cell receptor beta chains drawn from one sample of a study of blood T cell repertoires in COVID-19. Libraries were prepared by immunoSEQ multiplex PCR; TCRdb keeps only in-frame clonotypes and omits some of them. The sample lists a few hundred thousand clones, around 90% occurring once. The sequenced sample was peripheral blood. These receptors originate from a man aged 45-60 years with active or convalescent COVID-19. The CDR3 runs from the conserved cysteine through the conserved F or W.

CDR3 length: 15; V gene: TRBV6-6; CDR3 protein: CASRETGQNTGELFF
CDR3 length: 13; V gene: TRBV25-1; CDR3 protein: CASSRTGNTEAFF
CDR3 length: 15; V gene: TRBV9; CDR3 protein: CASSVVGQAESGYTF
CDR3 length: 15; V gene: TRBV7-6; CDR3 protein: CASSLTSTGDYGYTF
CDR3 length: 16; V gene: TRBV5-1; CDR3 protein: CASSSHWTVGNTEAFF
CDR3 length: 16; V gene: TRBV18; CDR3 protein: CASSPLDSPSNNEQFF
CDR3 length: 14; V gene: TRBV2; CDR3 protein: CASRNRGANSPLHF
CDR3 length: 16; V gene: TRBV19; CDR3 protein: CASSTLTTGDLYGYTF
CDR3 length: 14; V gene: TRBV5-1; CDR3 protein: CASRPGQGIYGYTF
CDR3 length: 14; V gene: TRBV5-1; CDR3 protein: CASSFGGGSYEQYF
CDR3 length: 14; V gene: TRBV19; CDR3 protein: CASKLFFSTDTQYF
CDR3 length: 15; V gene: TRBV6-5; CDR3 protein: CASSYSKRGRDTQYF
CDR3 length: 15; V gene: TRBV7-8; CDR3 protein: CASSLVQGANYGYTF
CDR3 length: 15; V gene: TRBV4-1; CDR3 protein: CASSQVVSLSTEAFF
CDR3 length: 15; V gene: TRBV7-2; CDR3 protein: CASSFQGAGNTEAFF
CDR3 length: 15; V gene: TRBV28; CDR3 protein: CASSLSGYSLNIQYF
CDR3 length: 16; V gene: TRBV19; CDR3 protein: CASSIVIGQGQETQYF
CDR3 length: 14; V gene: TRBV18; CDR3 protein: CASSPRQGIYGYTF
CDR3 length: 13; V gene: TRBV29-1; CDR3 protein: CSVASQGGSPLHF
CDR3 length: 14; V gene: TRBV5-1; CDR3 protein: CASSLVPTSYGYTF
CDR3 length: 14; V gene: TRBV19; CDR3 protein: CASSMEGTYNEQFF
CDR3 length: 14; V gene: TRBV10-1; CDR3 protein: CASSTGTTNEKLFF
CDR3 length: 16; V gene: TRBV28; CDR3 protein: CASSSPRSVGTDTQYF
CDR3 length: 16; V gene: TRBV20-1; CDR3 protein: CSASPNNQGFNSPLHF
CDR3 length: 14; V gene: TRBV4-3; CDR3 protein: CASSPSDRGNEQFF
CDR3 length: 16; V gene: TRBV29-1; CDR3 protein: CSVEEQAGPGGNTIYF
CDR3 length: 13; V gene: TRBV4-2; CDR3 protein: CASSQERGEKLFF